The TCR beta chain described here comes from a study of blood T cell repertoires in COVID-19. In the study overall: From T cells, B-cell-depleted T cells, or PBMCs came the material, which was cDNA or gDNA.

The CDR3 consists of 17 residues. The V gene's germline CDR1 is SGHRS and CDR2 YFSETQ. The junction had 8 bases not matched to a gene; V was cut back by 4 bases and J by 1 base. Per the original data handling: Estimation of nucleated cell counts relied on the amplification of reference gene primers. Libraries were prepared by immunoSEQ multiplex PCR; TCRdb keeps only in-frame clonotypes and omits some of them. That table is the source of V, J and clone size, and D and trimming were worked out from the DNA. The table shows more than 150,000 clones, with 70% to 85% occurring only once. The clonotype originates from a man aged 45-65 years who had recovered from COVID-19. The rearrangement joins TRBV5-1 to TRBJ2-2, with 9 bases identical to TRBD1. Sequences were obtained from peripheral blood. The CDR3 sequence is CASSNPGQGWNTGELFF. Written as DNA, the CDR3 is TGCGCCAGCAGCAATCCGGGACAGGGATGGAACACCGGGGAGCTGTTTTTT.